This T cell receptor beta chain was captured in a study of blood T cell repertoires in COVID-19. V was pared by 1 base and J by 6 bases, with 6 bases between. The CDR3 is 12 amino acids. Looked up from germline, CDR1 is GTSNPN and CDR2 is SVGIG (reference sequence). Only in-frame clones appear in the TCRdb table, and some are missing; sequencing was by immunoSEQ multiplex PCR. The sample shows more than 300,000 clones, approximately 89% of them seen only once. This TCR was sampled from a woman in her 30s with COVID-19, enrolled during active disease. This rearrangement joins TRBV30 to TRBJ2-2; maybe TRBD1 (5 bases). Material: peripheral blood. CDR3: CAWSAGPGELFF. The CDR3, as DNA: TGTGCCTGGAGTGCAGGGCCCGGGGAGCTGTTTTTT.